The present T cell receptor beta chain was sequenced within a study of blood T cell repertoires in COVID-19. V dropped 5 bases and J dropped 2; count of bases not matched to a gene: 5. Germline CDR1 reads SGHAT; CDR2 reads FQNNGV. This CDR3 is built from 15 residues. The method was immunoSEQ multiplex PCR; TCRdb's version includes in-frame clones alone and lacks a portion of them. This table has nearly 80,000 clones, approximately 80% appearing once. This chain connects TRBV11-2 to TRBJ1-4, with 7 bases matching TRBD1. The sequence derives from a man aged 55-75 years with active or convalescent COVID-19. The sequencing sample was made of peripheral blood. CDR3 DNA: TGTGCCAGCAGCGTCTCACAGGGGACTAATGAAAAACTGTTTTTT. The encoded protein is CASSVSQGTNEKLFF.